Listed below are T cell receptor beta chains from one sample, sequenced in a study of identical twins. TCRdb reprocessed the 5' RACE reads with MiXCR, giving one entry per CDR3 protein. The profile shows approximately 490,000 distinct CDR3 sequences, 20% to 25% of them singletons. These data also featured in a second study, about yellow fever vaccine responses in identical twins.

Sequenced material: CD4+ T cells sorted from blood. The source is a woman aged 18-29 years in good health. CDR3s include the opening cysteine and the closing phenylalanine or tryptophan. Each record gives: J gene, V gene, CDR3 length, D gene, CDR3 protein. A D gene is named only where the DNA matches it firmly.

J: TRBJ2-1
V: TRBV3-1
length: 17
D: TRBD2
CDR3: CASSPARLAGGDNEQFF

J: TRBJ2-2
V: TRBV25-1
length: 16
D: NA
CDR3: CASQGTLTQNTGELFF

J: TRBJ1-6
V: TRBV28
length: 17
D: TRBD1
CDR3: CASSSIFPDRGRSPLHF

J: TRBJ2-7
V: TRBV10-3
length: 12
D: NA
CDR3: CAIGPDSYEQYF

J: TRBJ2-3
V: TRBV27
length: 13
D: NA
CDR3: CASSLSLAGTQYF

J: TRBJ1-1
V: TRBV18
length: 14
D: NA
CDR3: CASSPQQENTEAFF

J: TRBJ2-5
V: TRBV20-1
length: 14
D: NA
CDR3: CSATPPEDEETQYF

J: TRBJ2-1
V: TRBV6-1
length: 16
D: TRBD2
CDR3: CASSAPSGRALGEQFF

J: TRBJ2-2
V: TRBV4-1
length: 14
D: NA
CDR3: CASSQVVNTGELFF

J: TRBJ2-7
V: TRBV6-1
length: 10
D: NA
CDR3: CASSEYKQYF

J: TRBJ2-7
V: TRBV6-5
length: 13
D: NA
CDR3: CASSNIRDSEQYF

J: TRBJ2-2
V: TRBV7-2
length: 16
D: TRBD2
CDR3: CASSLVAGKNTGELFF

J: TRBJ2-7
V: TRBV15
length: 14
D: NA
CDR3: CATSLDRITYEQYF

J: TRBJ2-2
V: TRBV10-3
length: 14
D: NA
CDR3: CAISGLKNTGELFF

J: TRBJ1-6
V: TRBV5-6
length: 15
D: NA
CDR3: CASSLTSSYNSPLHF

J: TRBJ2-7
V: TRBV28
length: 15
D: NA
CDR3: CASSSPGLDTYEQYF

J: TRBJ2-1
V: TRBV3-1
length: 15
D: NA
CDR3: CASSQAAPGRNEQFF

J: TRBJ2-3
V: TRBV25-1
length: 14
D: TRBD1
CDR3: CASSGTGLSDTQYF

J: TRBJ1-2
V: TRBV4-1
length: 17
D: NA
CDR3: CASSQAEGRGWGYGYTF

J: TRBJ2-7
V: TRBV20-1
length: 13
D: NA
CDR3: CSARGWVSGEQYF

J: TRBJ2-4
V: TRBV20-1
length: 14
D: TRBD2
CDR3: CSAQEGRGPNIQYF

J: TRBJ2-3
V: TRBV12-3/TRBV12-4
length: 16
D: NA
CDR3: CASSLVGRGRTDTQYF